This T cell receptor (beta chain) was identified in a study of blood T cell repertoires in COVID-19 (dated by TCRdb to the early 2020s). Study-wide context: Samples covering the acute and convalescent phases of COVID-19 were provided by collaborators in the United States, Italy and Spain. The prospective study material was composed of cDNA or gDNA derived from T cells, B-cell-depleted T cells, or PBMCs. Subjects who had been exposed to COVID-19, were actively infected with it, or had recovered from it provided the deeply sampled blood TCRbeta repertoires that made up the dataset. The repertoires were made available in a free public database intended to serve as a resource for research on the immune response to SARS-CoV-2. Samples came from the ongoing ImmuneRACE study (first 160 participants) plus 1,254 subjects from 6 global collaborators. The sample metadata nearly always contained a de-identified subject ID, COVID-19 status, age in years and sex. Where available, HLA class I and class II types were obtained from metadata supplied by the sample provider rather than from assay-based typing.

What the authors observed across the whole study: The amount of clinical and demographic metadata varied by source and participant and was provided uncurated.

CDR1 and CDR2 were assigned from the germline V gene as MNHNS and SASEGT. V is clipped by 3 bases and J by 6 bases, and the sequence between their germline boundaries is 10 bases long. The CDR3 contains 13 residues, cysteine and phenylalanine counted. The CDR3 DNA has 39 bases and is translated from base 1. In regard to this clone: The antigen this receptor binds is unknown. No clone much larger than this one lies a single base away; base qualities are absent.

The collaborating institutions used their own protocols to collect whole blood in K2EDTA tubes. For TCRbeta analysis, collaborator samples were shipped as frozen whole blood, as isolated PBMCs, or as DNA extracted from either sample type. TCRbeta CDR3 regions were amplified from genomic DNA by means of the immunoSEQ Assay, a bias-controlled multiplex PCR. The source study handled its data this way. Nucleated cell counts per sample were estimated from amplification of reference gene primers within the assay. Sequence reads were collapsed and filtered to measure the absolute abundance of every unique TCRbeta CDR3 rearrangement. For each sample, productive Simpson clonality was calculated as the square root of Simpson's diversity index over productive rearrangements. Here the immuneACCESS table is served through TCRdb, limited to in-frame sequences with V and J called. Missing clones are a known gap in these copies; in checked studies unresolved V genes cover under half, and the rest lacks a known reason. For V, J and clone size, that table is used; D and trimming come from the DNA. The sample table contains 150,000 or so clones; only one count was recorded for over 70% of them. The ten largest clones add up to roughly 0.6% of the sample.

The sequence joins TRBV6-1 to TRBJ2-3; perhaps TRBD2 is the D gene, with 6 bases matching. The origin of this receptor is a man between 60 and 75 years old with acute or convalescent COVID-19. Sequencing input: peripheral blood. The CDR3 is CASSDRLVDTQYF. The nucleotide sequence reads as follows: TGTGCCAGCAGTGACAGACTAGTTGATACGCAGTATTTT.